The rows below give T cell receptor beta chains drawn from one sample of a study of blood T cell repertoires in COVID-19. The repertoire was sequenced with immunoSEQ multiplex PCR; TCRdb's copy has only in-frame clones and lacks some. The sample carries about 190,000 clones, 70% to 85% recorded once. Sequencing was done on a sample of peripheral blood. All receptors come from a woman aged 45-59 years with acute or convalescent COVID-19. Each CDR3 is given with its conserved first and last residue. The D gene is left open where the match is weak. Clone size, where shown, is once, few, many, or a class for clones that have expanded.

V	D	size	J	DNA	CDR3
TRBV6-2/TRBV6-3	.	.	TRBJ1-4	TGTGCCAGCAGTTTCACGGGACTCTTGCATGAAAAACTGTTTTTT	CASSFTGLLHEKLFF
TRBV5-5	.	.	TRBJ1-5	TGTGCCAGCAGCAGGGGGTTCGGCAATCAGCCCCAGCATTTT	CASSRGFGNQPQHF
TRBV7-8	TRBD1	few	TRBJ1-3	TGTGCCAGCAGTTACAGGGGAGAGTCCTCTGGAAACACCATATATTTT	CASSYRGESSGNTIYF
TRBV5-1	.	.	TRBJ1-4	TGCGCCAGCAGCCAACGAGGTGATGAAAAACTGTTTTTT	CASSQRGDEKLFF
TRBV7-2	.	.	TRBJ1-4	TGTGCCAGCAGCTTGAGGGAGAGGAATGAAAAACTGTTTTTT	CASSLRERNEKLFF
TRBV3-1/TRBV3-2	TRBD2	.	TRBJ2-7	TGTGCCAGCAGCCTTAGCGGGGCCCCGTACGAGCAGTACTTC	CASSLSGAPYEQYF
TRBV20-1	TRBD2	.	TRBJ2-7	TGCAGTGCTAGTGCCCCGGGACTAGCGGTCTTGAGCTCCTACGAGCAGTACTTC	CSASAPGLAVLSSYEQYF
TRBV9	.	.	TRBJ1-5	TGTGCCAGCAGCGTCGACAGCTCCAATCAGCCCCAGCATTTT	CASSVDSSNQPQHF
TRBV19	.	.	TRBJ1-2	TGTGCCAGTAGTGATTCCGCCCGCAGGGATCTAGGCTACACCTTC	CASSDSARRDLGYTF
TRBV27	.	.	TRBJ2-4	TGTGCCAGCAGTCCCACAGGGATAGCCAAAAACATTCAGTACTTC	CASSPTGIAKNIQYF
TRBV7-9	.	.	TRBJ2-3	TGTGCCAGCAGCTTTAGTTTTGGGTTTAAGGGGTACAAAGATACGCAGTATTTT	CASSFSFGFKGYKDTQYF
TRBV14	TRBD2	.	TRBJ2-1	TGTGCCAGCAGCCAAGTATGGGCTAGCGGGAGCTCTGAGCAGTTCTTC	CASSQVWASGSSEQFF
TRBV19	.	.	TRBJ1-1	TGTGCCAGTAGTGTCACAGGGTCCTCGGCTGAAGCTTTCTTT	CASSVTGSSAEAFF
TRBV18	.	.	TRBJ2-2	TGTGCCAGCTCACGTTCCGACACCGGGGAGCTGTTTTTT	CASSRSDTGELFF
TRBV28	TRBD1	.	TRBJ1-1	TGTGCCAGCAGTTGGGGGACAGGGGCCACTGAAGCTTTCTTT	CASSWGTGATEAFF
TRBV6-1	.	.	TRBJ2-1	TGTGCCAGCAGTGATGGGACTTTGACACACAATGAGCAGTTCTTC	CASSDGTLTHNEQFF
TRBV19	.	.	TRBJ1-2	TGTGCCAGTAGTATCGTAGGAGCGGAGTCCACCTTC	CASSIVGAESTF
TRBV11-3	TRBD1	.	TRBJ2-7	TGTGCCAGCAGCATACGGACAGGGGAAGGCTACGAGCAGTACTTC	CASSIRTGEGYEQYF
TRBV27	TRBD1	.	TRBJ1-2	TGTGCCAGCAGTCCGCAGGGGGCAAGGTATGGCTACACCTTC	CASSPQGARYGYTF